This TCR beta chain was identified during a study of regulatory T cells in long-lasting Graves disease. Described time point: newly diagnosed GD, antithyroid drugs for less than 3 months. With RNA extracted from PBMCs as input, the TCR library was made. The patients included were those that came from an endocrinology department in Xi'an, China. Only a few counts were recorded for this clonotype. V was clipped by 11 bases and J by 1 base, with 12 bases between them. The CDR3 extends over 12 amino acids. Per the germline V gene, CDR1 is ENHRY and CDR2 is SYGVKD. To make TCR beta libraries, researchers used iRepertoire HTBI primers and Arm-PCR of CDR3 regions. TCRdb reprocessed the multiplex PCR reads via MiXCR and lists one record per CDR3 protein. The table includes over 500,000 distinct CDR3 sequences, 16% detected once. The same data also went into a second study, on T cells in Graves' hyperthyroidism and ophthalmopathy.

This rearrangement joins TRBV10-3 to TRBJ2-7, with D perhaps matching TRBD2 (6 bases). Sequencing used peripheral blood mononuclear cells (PBMCs), obtained at new diagnosis, from a patient treated with antithyroid drugs. This TCR was sampled from a woman aged 25-40 years with Graves disease. The CDR3 nucleotides read TGTGCCTCGGACGGAGGGTCCTACGAGCAGTACTTC. Amino acid sequence: CASDGGSYEQYF.